This T cell receptor beta chain stems from a study of T cell changes during pregnancy in multiple sclerosis. The method was immunoSEQ multiplex PCR; TCRdb's version includes in-frame clones alone and lacks a portion of them. The sample records some 47,000 clones, more than 80% being singletons. This clone has just one count. The CDR3 extends over 12 amino acids. CDR1 is SGHVS and CDR2 is FQNEAQ in the germline V gene. V was cut by 0 bases and J by 3 bases, with 2 bases left in between. Sequences were derived from CD8+ T cells from peripheral blood mononuclear cells, sampled in the second trimester of pregnancy. The genes are TRBV7-8 and TRBJ1-2; no clear D gene. The origin of this receptor is a female donor with multiple sclerosis, enrolled in a pregnancy study. CDR3 coding DNA: TGTGCCAGCAGCTTAGCCGACTATGGCTACACCTTC. Amino acids: CASSLADYGYTF.